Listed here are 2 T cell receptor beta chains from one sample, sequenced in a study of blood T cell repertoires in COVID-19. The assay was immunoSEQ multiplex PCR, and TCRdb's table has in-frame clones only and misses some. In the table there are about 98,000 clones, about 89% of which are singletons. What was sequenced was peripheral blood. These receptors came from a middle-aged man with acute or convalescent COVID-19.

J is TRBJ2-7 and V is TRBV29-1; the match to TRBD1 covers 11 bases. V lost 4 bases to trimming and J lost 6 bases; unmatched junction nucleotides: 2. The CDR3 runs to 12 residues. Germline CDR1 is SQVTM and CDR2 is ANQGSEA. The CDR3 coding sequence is TGCAGCGTTGGGACAGGGGGCTTCGAGCAGTACTTC. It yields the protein CSVGTGGFEQYF.

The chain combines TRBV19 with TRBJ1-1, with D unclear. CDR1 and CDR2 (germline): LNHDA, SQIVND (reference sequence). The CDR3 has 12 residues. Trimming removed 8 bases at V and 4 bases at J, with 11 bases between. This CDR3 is CASDGLGTEAFF. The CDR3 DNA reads TGTGCCAGTGACGGGTTGGGCACTGAAGCTTTCTTT.